These 20 T cell receptor beta chains were all obtained from the same sample, sequenced in a study of identical twins. TCRdb ran MiXCR on the 5' RACE reads and lists one entry per CDR3 protein. This table holds 550,000 to 800,000 distinct CDR3 sequences, about 7.1% found once. This sample was shared with a second study, whose subject was yellow fever vaccine responses in identical twins.

The sequenced sample was PBMCs. All receptors come from a young woman in good health.

The V gene is TRBV18, the J gene TRBJ2-5, with D hard to call. Trimming took 2 bases from V and 5 from J, leaving 12 bases between them. The CDR3 runs 14 residues. Germline lookup yields CDR1 KGHSH and CDR2 LQKENI. The CDR3 region is CASSPEAGRETQYF. The CDR3 nucleotides are TGTGCCAGCTCACCAGAGGCAGGTCGGGAGACCCAGTACTTC.

At least ten counts were recorded for this clonotype. The gene calls are TRBV9 and TRBJ2-4, with 10 bases identical to TRBD1. This CDR3 is 17 amino acids long. Per the germline V gene, CDR1 is SGDLS and CDR2 is YYNGEE. V shed 4 bases, J shed 4 bases, and the junction held 11 bases outside the gene matches. In DNA form, the CDR3 reads TGTGCCAGCAGCAGGGGGACAGGGGCTCCCTTTAAAAACATTCAGTACTTC. Protein product: CASSRGTGAPFKNIQYF.

J is TRBJ1-2 and V is TRBV29-1; D not certain. This CDR3 comprises 12 residues. CDR1 and CDR2 (germline): SQVTM, ANQGSEA. Trimming pared 6 bases from V and 5 bases from J, leaving 13 bases between. CDR3 sequence: CSVDPVGYGYTF. In DNA form, the CDR3 reads TGCAGCGTAGACCCAGTGGGGTATGGCTACACCTTC.

This clonotype showed up just a few times. The chain joins TRBV20-1 to TRBJ2-7, with D unresolved. This CDR3 comprises 17 residues. Trimming pared 3 bases from V and 3 bases from J, leaving 24 bases between. The germline V gene has CDR1 DFQATT and CDR2 SNEGSKA (reference sequence). The CDR3 nucleotides are TGCAGTGCTAGCCCCGATGTGGGCCCGAGATTCTACTACGAGCAGTACTTC. This encodes CSASPDVGPRFYYEQYF.

This clonotype turned up a few times. The V gene is TRBV3-1, the J gene TRBJ1-1; unclear D gene. This CDR3 spans 14 amino acids. The V and J ends lost 1 base and 4 bases respectively, with 10 bases between them. Germline assignment: CDR1 LGHDT and CDR2 YNNKEL (reference sequence). In DNA, the CDR3 is TGTGCCAGCAGCCAAGCTGGTGGGAGCACTGAAGCTTTCTTT. The encoded protein is CASSQAGGSTEAFF.

This clonotype has ten or more counts. The chain carries TRBV5-1 and TRBJ2-3; possible D gene TRBD1, 5 bases. Trimming stripped 0 bases from V and 3 bases from J, with 11 bases between. The CDR3 has 15 residues. The V gene's germline CDR1 is SGHRS and CDR2 YFSETQ. The CDR3 is CASSLGQGRTDTQYF. CDR3 coding DNA: TGCGCCAGCAGCTTGGGGCAGGGCAGGACAGATACGCAGTATTTT. The full variable domain, with the rest looked up from reference TRBV5-1 and TRBJ2-3, is KAGVTQTPRYLIKTRGQQVTLSCSPISGHRSVSWYQQTPGQGLQFLFEYFSETQRNKGNFPGRFSGRQFSNSRSEMNVSTLELGDSALYLCASSLGQGRTDTQYFGPGTRLTVL.

A remark on this clonotype: The junction shows a germline mismatch at one end, possibly a read error. The chain carries TRBV12-3 or TRBV12-4 and TRBJ2-4, with 11 bases aligning to TRBD1. The CDR3 extends over 19 amino acids. The CDR3 sequence: CAISLDGDRGSGAKNIQYF. The CDR3 bases are TGTGCCATCAGTCTCGACGGGGACAGGGGGTCTGGGGCCAAAAACATTCAGTACTTC.

In this sample, this clonotype turned up many times. The V gene is TRBV20-1, the J gene TRBJ2-1, with D hard to call. The CDR3 covers 14 residues. The V end was cut by 3 bases, the J end by 0 bases, with 9 bases between. Germline V lookup: CDR1 DFQATT, CDR2 SNEGSKA (reference sequence). The CDR3, as DNA: TGCAGTGCTAGTCCAGGAAGCTCCTACAATGAGCAGTTCTTC. Amino acids: CSASPGSSYNEQFF.

This clonotype occurred many times. J is TRBJ1-5 and V is TRBV12-3 or TRBV12-4; 9 bases align to TRBD1. Unmatched junction bases numbered 10, after V lost 6 bases and J lost 7 bases. The CDR3 covers 15 residues. The CDR3 loop is CASSPMTGGSQPQHF. CDR3 sequence (DNA): TGTGCCAGCAGCCCCATGACAGGGGGAAGCCAGCCCCAGCATTTT.

V and J are TRBV7-4 and TRBJ2-3, with D possibly TRBD1 on 6 matching bases. This CDR3 comprises 18 residues. With 5 bases removed from V and 2 bases from J, the gap between germline ends came to 23 bases. Germline CDR1 SGHVT, CDR2 SQSDAQ. For the CDR3, the DNA is TGTGCCAGCAGCCATCAACCCCCCCACAGGGCCGACACAGATACGCAGTATTTT. Its translation: CASSHQPPHRADTDTQYF. Full variable domain (missing parts from reference TRBV7-4 and TRBJ2-3): GAGVSQSPRYKVAKRGRDVALRCDSISGHVTLYWYRQTLGQGSEVLTYSQSDAQRDKSGRPSGRFSAERPERSVSTLKIQRTEQGDSAVYLCASSHQPPHRADTDTQYFGPGTRLTVL.

This clonotype has ten or more counts. This chain joins TRBV29-1 and TRBJ1-2; 7 bases are a match to TRBD1. Trimming cost V 2 bases and J 8 bases; bases outside gene matches: 5. The CDR3 extends over 12 amino acids. Germline V CDR1 and CDR2: SQVTM, ANQGSEA. Here the CDR3 reads CSVERQGEGYTF. The CDR3 DNA reads as TGCAGCGTTGAACGGCAGGGGGAGGGCTACACCTTC.

The chain combines TRBV10-1 with TRBJ1-5; TRBD1 is a possible D gene (6 bases). The CDR3 consists of 12 residues. Germline V lookup: CDR1 WNHNN, CDR2 SYGVQD (reference sequence). Trimming shortened V by 5 bases and J by 9 bases, and 11 bases separated the two germline ends. This CDR3 is CASSKQGSPQHF. The CDR3 coding sequence is TGCGCCAGCAGTAAGCAGGGGTCGCCCCAGCATTTT.

V and J are TRBV2 and TRBJ2-1; 9 nucleotides line up with TRBD2. V lost 7 bases, J lost 3 bases, and 7 bases stayed unmatched. This CDR3 comprises 15 residues. Germline CDR1 reads SNHLY; CDR2 reads FYNNEI. CDR3 in amino acids: CASTREREDYNEQFF. The DNA of the CDR3 is TGTGCCAGCACTAGAGAGCGGGAGGACTACAATGAGCAGTTCTTC.

This clonotype has at least ten counts. This chain uses TRBV6-4 with TRBJ2-3; 13 positions agree with TRBD2. Germline V lookup: CDR1 MRHNA, CDR2 SNTAGT. CDR3 length equals 23 residues. V shed 7 bases, J shed 0 bases, and the junction held 25 bases outside the gene matches. DNA of the CDR3: TGTGCCAGCACCGACGCTACTAGCGGGGGGGCGTTTCCCCTGTTGACTAGCACAGATACGCAGTATTTT. Translated: CASTDATSGGAFPLLTSTDTQYF.

The genes are TRBV20-1 and TRBJ1-3, with D possibly TRBD1 on 6 matching bases. V was trimmed by 0 bases and J by 4 bases, leaving 16 bases between them. The CDR3 spans 16 residues. The germline V gene encodes CDR1 DFQATT and CDR2 SNEGSKA (reference sequence). The CDR3 is CSARDRHREGGNTIYF. In nucleotides, the CDR3 is TGCAGTGCTAGAGATCGTCACAGGGAAGGCGGAAACACCATATATTTT.

This clonotype turned up a few times. The chain has TRBV7-9 and TRBJ2-2; a possible D gene is TRBD1 (6 bases). The length of the CDR3 is 16 residues. Germline CDR1 is SEHNR and CDR2 is FQNEAQ (reference sequence). V was cut by 5 bases and J by 6 bases, with 19 bases left in between. CDR3 residues: CASSARWGRLAGELFF. The CDR3 nucleotides are TGTGCCAGCAGCGCACGATGGGGGCGTTTGGCCGGGGAGCTGTTTTTT.

This clonotype was found a few times. The J gene is TRBJ1-2, the V gene TRBV6-5; D gene uncertain. From germline, CDR1 is MNHEY and CDR2 SVGAGI. This CDR3 has 13 residues. With 0 bases removed from V and 8 bases from J, the gap between germline ends came to 10 bases. The CDR3 bases are TGTGCCAGCAGTTACTCGCGGGTGGAGGGCTACACCTTC. This gives the protein CASSYSRVEGYTF.

As to this clonotype: Since a much larger clone is just one base distant, this may be a read error. V and J are TRBV12-3 or TRBV12-4 and TRBJ2-3; no clear D. This CDR3 contains 16 residues. Trimming took off 7 bases at V and 0 bases at J, with 17 bases between the two ends. Here the CDR3 reads CASNPRRTTSTDTQYF. CDR3 nucleotide sequence: TGTGCCAGCAATCCCAGACGGACCACTAGCACAGATACGCAGTATTTT.

The chain is built from TRBV10-3 and TRBJ2-7, with 8 positions matching TRBD2. With V trimmed by 2 bases and J by 5 bases, 8 bases remained unmatched. From germline, CDR1 is ENHRY and CDR2 SYGVKD. There are 15 residues in the CDR3. The CDR3 sequence is CAISERSGSLHEQYF. Here the CDR3 DNA reads TGTGCCATCAGTGAGAGGAGCGGGAGTCTCCACGAGCAGTACTTC.

This clonotype occurred a few times. This sequence joins TRBV2 and TRBJ2-2; 7 bases agree with TRBD1. CDR1 SNHLY and CDR2 FYNNEI come from the germline V gene. J gave up 2 bases and V 6 bases, and 3 bases lay outside the gene matches. This CDR3 is built from 14 residues. CDR3 loop: CASSGQENTGELFF. CDR3 bases: TGTGCCAGCAGCGGACAGGAAAACACCGGGGAGCTGTTTTTT.